A selection of T cell receptor beta chains follows, all from one sample in a study of T cell changes during pregnancy in multiple sclerosis. Produced via immunoSEQ multiplex PCR; TCRdb's table is partial and in-frame only. The sample shows 36,000 or so clones, more than 70% of them seen only once. This specimen was CD4+ T cells from peripheral blood mononuclear cells, taken in the first trimester of pregnancy. The receptor set was obtained from a female donor with multiple sclerosis, enrolled in a pregnancy study. Both conserved end residues are trimmed from each CDR3. The listing skips clone size in some rows; elsewhere it reads once, few, many or a size class.

J,V,size,CDR3
TRBJ2-3,TRBV7-6,NA,ASSLARAGVVDTQY
TRBJ2-5,TRBV7-7,NA,ASSLGTSGLLETQY
TRBJ1-2,TRBV27,NA,ASSWSGNYGYT
TRBJ1-3,TRBV19,NA,ASSIENPRQGFLNTIY
TRBJ2-1,TRBV7-9,NA,ASSLGTSGGAWGNEQF
TRBJ1-1,TRBV28,NA,ASSSQTGNTEAF
TRBJ1-1,TRBV29-1,few,SVGGGMNTEAF
TRBJ1-2,TRBV19,NA,ASSWTALGYT
TRBJ1-2,TRBV28,NA,ASRSPYGYT
TRBJ1-1,TRBV30,few,AWSPPGAPTTEAF
TRBJ2-3,TRBV29-1,NA,SVELLRLAGGGGTQY
TRBJ2-7,TRBV30,NA,AWSRTSGRYEQY
TRBJ1-1,TRBV4-1,NA,ASSQGRDFNTEAF
TRBJ2-5,TRBV5-5,NA,ASSWDRARETQY
TRBJ1-2,TRBV28,NA,ASHPNRVGYGYT
TRBJ1-1,TRBV19,NA,ASSRRKGGATEAF
TRBJ2-1,TRBV7-9,NA,ASSLAGTGLYNEQF
TRBJ2-7,TRBV30,once,AWLGLAGGRGEQY
TRBJ1-4,TRBV6-1,NA,ASSENNRGWEKLF
TRBJ1-1,TRBV5-1,NA,ASSLVYGARDTEAF
TRBJ2-3,TRBV5-1,NA,ASQPTGGTDTQY
TRBJ1-1,TRBV2,NA,ASSEVWQGGRGSKRNTEAF
TRBJ1-5,TRBV5-6,NA,ASSFSRSGGGQPQH
TRBJ1-2,TRBV2,NA,ASSVEGPNYGYT
TRBJ1-3,TRBV9,NA,ASSVAGGFSGNTIY
TRBJ1-6,TRBV28,NA,AGNRRNMSPLH
TRBJ2-6,TRBV2,NA,ASIPTGNSGANVLT
TRBJ2-1,TRBV18,NA,ASSPVVAGGPNEQF
TRBJ2-2,TRBV7-7,NA,ASSSREGPTGELF
TRBJ2-7,TRBV10-2,NA,ASTPRVAGRNEQY
TRBJ2-2,TRBV27,NA,ASSPRLAGRSGELF
TRBJ2-7,TRBV6-1,NA,ASSDNSLREQY
TRBJ2-2,TRBV5-1,NA,ASSFGDGELF
TRBJ1-1,TRBV9,NA,ASSRLGQAGQAF
TRBJ2-1,TRBV11-2,once,ASSARLAGAHNEQF
TRBJ1-2,TRBV28,NA,ASSPAQTGHGYT
TRBJ1-5,TRBV5-1,few,ASSSTGGNNQPQH
TRBJ2-7,TRBV7-5,NA,VRSSSRSGPTYEQY
TRBJ2-3,TRBV29-1,NA,SVVATGFADTQY
TRBJ1-2,TRBV30,NA,AWYISGFSYGYT
TRBJ1-4,TRBV23-1,NA,ASSPRAEGATNEKLF
TRBJ2-1,TRBV4-2,once,ASSQVDRDYNEQF
TRBJ2-5,TRBV7-2,NA,ASSYGQHQETQY
TRBJ1-2,TRBV30,few,AWSGDSTYGYT
TRBJ1-4,TRBV9,NA,ASSAGGSFNEKLF
TRBJ1-1,TRBV5-4,few,ASSPTPGQPEAF
TRBJ1-2,TRBV5-6,NA,ASSLVGGGYT
TRBJ2-2,TRBV19,once,ASSIDQALRTGELF
TRBJ2-7,TRBV27,few,ASSVRLAGVGNEQY
TRBJ1-4,TRBV11-2,few,ASSGRQGVLTNEKLF
TRBJ2-5,TRBV19,NA,ASSMGGLAGGTRTQY
TRBJ2-7,TRBV5-4,NA,ASSLDQAYEQY
TRBJ2-5,TRBV10-3,once,AISEGPTGAIQETQY
TRBJ2-2,TRBV7-9,once,ASSFPGIRTGELF